The 9 T cell receptor beta chains presented below share a single source sample, sequenced in a study of T-cell memory formation after mild COVID-19. One entry per CDR3 protein, called by TCRdb with MiXCR from the 5' RACE reads. Of about 150,000 distinct CDR3 sequences detected, roughly a quarter appear once; the ten largest clones hold approximately 25%. The sequenced sample consisted of PBMCs or a T cell subset sorted from them (not recorded which). The receptors shown here come from an adult woman who had mild COVID-19 (a few samples of this study predate the infection). Cell type and time point are not known.

The chain recombines TRBV11-3 with TRBJ2-1; perhaps TRBD1 as D (6 bases). Trimming took off 2 bases at V and 6 bases at J, with 14 bases between the two ends. Germline-derived CDR1 and CDR2 are SGHNT and YENEEA. This CDR3 region has 15 residues. In DNA form, the CDR3 reads TGTGCCAGCAGCTTACGGGACATCGCCCGCAATGAGCAGTTCTTC. This sequence encodes CASSLRDIARNEQFF.

This clonotype was observed a few times. V is TRBV5-5 and J is TRBJ2-1, with a possible D match to TRBD2 (6 bases). V gave up 5 bases and J gave up 5 bases, with 17 bases separating them. Looked up from germline, CDR1 is SGHKS and CDR2 is YYEKEE (reference sequence). The length of the CDR3 is 15 residues. In nucleotides, the CDR3 is TGTGCCAGCAGTACGGGGGATAGGGCCGACAATGAGCAGTTCTTC. It codes for CASSTGDRADNEQFF.

The chain is built from TRBV23-1 and TRBJ2-3; 7 nucleotides line up with TRBD2. TRBV23-1 is known as an ORF, though its function is uncertain. The ends lost 0 bases at V and 4 bases at J; junction bases unmatched: 10. The CDR3 sequence is 17 residues long. Here the CDR3 reads CASSQSGAGERADTQYF. The CDR3, as DNA: TGCGCCAGCAGTCAATCTGGGGCGGGAGAACGCGCAGATACGCAGTATTTT.

This chain connects TRBV27 to TRBJ2-7; TRBD2 matches at 11 bases. Germline V lookup: CDR1 MNHEY, CDR2 SMNVEV (reference sequence). CDR3 length equals 17 residues. The V gene end was trimmed by 0 bases and the J gene end by 0 bases; junction bases not matched to a gene: 4. CDR3 in DNA: TGTGCCAGCAGTTTATCCGGACTAGCGGGCAACTCCTACGAGCAGTACTTC. Its protein is CASSLSGLAGNSYEQYF.

A few counts support this clonotype. The rearrangement joins TRBV30 to TRBJ2-2; possible D gene TRBD2, 6 bases. In germline, CDR1 is GTSNPN, CDR2 SVGIG (reference sequence). Trimming stripped 1 base from V and 4 bases from J, with 7 bases between. The CDR3 has 13 amino acids. This CDR3 reads CAWSGGITGELFF. Written as DNA, the CDR3 is TGTGCCTGGAGTGGCGGGATCACCGGGGAGCTGTTTTTT. The whole variable domain, filled in from reference TRBV30 and TRBJ2-2, reads SQTIHQWPATLVQPVGSPLSLECTVEGTSNPNLYWYRQAAGRGLQLLFYSVGIGQISSEVPQNLSASRPQDRQFILSSKKLLLSDSGFYLCAWSGGITGELFFGEGSRLTVL.

This sequence joins TRBV21-1 and TRBJ2-1; the table's D call of TRBD1 was not tested on the DNA. TRBV21-1 is described as a pseudogene. This CDR3 has 16 amino acids. The CDR3 is CASSKVSGQGYDEQFF. CDR3 DNA sequence: TGTGCCAGCAGCAAAGTCTCGGGACAGGGATATGATGAGCAGTTCTTC.

This clonotype was detected a few times. The J gene is TRBJ2-7, the V gene TRBV15; D unresolved. The CDR3 is 13 amino acids. The germline V gene encodes CDR1 LNHNV and CDR2 YYDKDF (reference sequence). V was trimmed by 0 bases and J by 3 bases, leaving 6 bases between them. CDR3 coding DNA: TGTGCCACCAGCAGAGATAAACTCTACGAGCAGTACTTC. It translates to CATSRDKLYEQYF.

V and J are TRBV12-3 or TRBV12-4 and TRBJ1-5; D is undetermined. There are 14 residues in the CDR3. The germline V and J ends were trimmed by 3 bases and 1 base, with 7 bases remaining between them. DNA of the CDR3: TGTGCCAGCAGTTTCGGGGTCAGCAATCAGCCCCAGCATTTT. Translation gives CASSFGVSNQPQHF.

This clonotype has just a few counts. V and J are TRBV6-5 and TRBJ2-7; D gene uncertain. The germline V gene encodes CDR1 MNHEY and CDR2 SVGAGI. The V gene lost 3 bases and the J gene lost 3 bases, with 9 bases spanning the gap. This CDR3 is 13 amino acids long. Here the CDR3 reads CASSYEQYYEQYF. Here the CDR3 DNA reads TGTGCCAGCAGTTATGAACAGTACTACGAGCAGTACTTC.